This T cell receptor (beta chain) was observed in a study of identical twins. General study results and limits: Twin pairs' shared out-of-frame alpha sequences were enriched in low generation probability.

Trimming pared 6 bases from V and 5 bases from J, leaving 17 bases between. The CDR3 runs to 14 residues. Germline V lookup: CDR1 MDHEN, CDR2 SYDVKM. TCRdb recomputed calls from the 5' RACE reads with MiXCR, one row per CDR3 protein. The data show over 550,000 distinct CDR3 sequences, with roughly 6.6% seen just once and 1.5% to 2% held by the top ten. This clonotype was seen repeatedly, ten times or more. What it recognizes is unknown. Separately, the same data were catalogued under a study of yellow fever vaccine responses in identical twins.

This receptor was identified in a woman in her late teens or twenties in good health. The chain links TRBV28 to TRBJ2-7, with D perhaps being TRBD1 or TRBD2 (6 bases each). The sample consisted of PBMCs. This chain's CDR3 is CASSATGRIHEQYF. CDR3 nucleotides: TGTGCCAGCAGCGCAACAGGGAGGATTCACGAGCAGTACTTC.